This entry concerns a single T cell receptor (beta chain). The same CDR3 is also encoded by other DNA sequences in this sample. Each exposed participant met a COVID-19 case in the 2 weeks preceding study entry. Germline V gene data show CDR1 as SGHRS and CDR2 as YFSETQ. The trim removed 5 bases at V and 2 bases at J, leaving 4 bases unmatched. CDR3 length: 14 amino acids. Under the authors' procedure: Amplification of reference gene primers was used by the study to estimate nucleated cell counts. TCRdb's table, derived via immunoSEQ multiplex PCR, lists solely in-frame clones and lacks some. V, J and clone size reflect that table, while D and trimming were determined from the DNA. The data hold more than 300,000 clones, with approximately 90% observed a single time. This sample is part of a study of blood T cell repertoires in COVID-19.

Sequencing was performed on PBMCs or T cells enriched from blood (not recorded which). The TCR originated in a woman in her thirties or forties who had been exposed to COVID-19. The gene calls are TRBV5-1 and TRBJ1-5; 7 nucleotides match TRBD1. The CDR3, as DNA: TGCGCCAGCAGTTTAGGGACAGGCAATCAGCCCCAGCATTTT. It codes for CASSLGTGNQPQHF.